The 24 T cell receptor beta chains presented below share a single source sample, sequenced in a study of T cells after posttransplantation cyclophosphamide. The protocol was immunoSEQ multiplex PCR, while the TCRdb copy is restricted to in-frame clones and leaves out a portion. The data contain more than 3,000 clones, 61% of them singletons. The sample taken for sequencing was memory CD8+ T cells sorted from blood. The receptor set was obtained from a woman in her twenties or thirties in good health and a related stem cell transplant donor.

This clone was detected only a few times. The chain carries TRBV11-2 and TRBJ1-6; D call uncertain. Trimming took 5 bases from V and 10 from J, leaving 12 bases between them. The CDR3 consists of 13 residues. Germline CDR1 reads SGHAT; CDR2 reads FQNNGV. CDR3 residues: CASSRTRSSPLHF. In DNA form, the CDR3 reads TGTGCCAGCAGCCGAACCCGGTCCTCACCCCTCCACTTT.

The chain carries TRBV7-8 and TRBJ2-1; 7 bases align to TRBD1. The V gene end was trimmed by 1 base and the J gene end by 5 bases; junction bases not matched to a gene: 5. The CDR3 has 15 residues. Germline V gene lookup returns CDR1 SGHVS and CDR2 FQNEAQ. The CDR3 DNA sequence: TGTGCCAGCAGCTTAGGATGGGACAGAAACAATGAGCAGTTCTTC. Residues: CASSLGWDRNNEQFF.

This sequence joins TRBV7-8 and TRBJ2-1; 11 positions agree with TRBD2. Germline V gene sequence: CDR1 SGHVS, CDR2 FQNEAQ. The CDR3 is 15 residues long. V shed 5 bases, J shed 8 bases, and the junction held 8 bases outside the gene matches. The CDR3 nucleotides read TGTGCCAGCAGCCCCTGGCTAGCGGGGGGATATGAGCAGTTCTTC. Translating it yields CASSPWLAGGYEQFF.

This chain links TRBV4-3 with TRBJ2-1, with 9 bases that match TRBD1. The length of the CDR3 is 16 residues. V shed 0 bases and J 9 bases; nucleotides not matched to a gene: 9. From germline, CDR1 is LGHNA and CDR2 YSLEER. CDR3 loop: CASSQDGTGRSGEQFF. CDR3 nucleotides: TGCGCCAGCAGCCAAGATGGGACAGGGAGGAGTGGTGAGCAGTTCTTC.

The CDR3 DNA reads as TGTGCCAGTAGTACACCTCCGACAGGGGGACTGAACACTGAAGCTTTCTTT. Protein product: CASSTPPTGGLNTEAFF. V is TRBV19 and J is TRBJ1-1; 9 bases match TRBD1. Unmatched junction bases numbered 9, after V lost 4 bases and J lost 0 bases. The CDR3 is made up of 17 amino acids. Germline V gene data show CDR1 as LNHDA and CDR2 as SQIVND (reference sequence).

The CDR3 region has the DNA TGTGCCAGCAGCTGGGGAAACAGGGGGCGAAGGTACGAGCAGTACTTC. Translation: CASSWGNRGRRYEQYF. This chain connects TRBV7-9 to TRBJ2-7; 9 bases fit TRBD1. The germline V gene has CDR1 SEHNR and CDR2 FQNEAQ (reference sequence). Losses at the gene ends were 4 bases for V and 4 bases for J; bases not matched to a gene: 11. This CDR3 has 16 amino acids.

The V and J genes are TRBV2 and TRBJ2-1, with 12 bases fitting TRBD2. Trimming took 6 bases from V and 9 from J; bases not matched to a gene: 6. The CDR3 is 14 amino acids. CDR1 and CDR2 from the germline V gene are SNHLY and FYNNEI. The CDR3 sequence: CASSYLAGGAEQFF. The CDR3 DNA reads TGTGCCAGCAGCTATCTAGCGGGGGGGGCTGAGCAGTTCTTC.

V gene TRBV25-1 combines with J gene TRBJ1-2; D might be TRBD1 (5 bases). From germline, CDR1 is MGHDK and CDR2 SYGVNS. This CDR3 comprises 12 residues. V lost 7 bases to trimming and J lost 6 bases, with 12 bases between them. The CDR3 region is CASTDGRDGYTF. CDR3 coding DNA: TGTGCCAGCACCGATGGCAGGGATGGCTACACCTTC.

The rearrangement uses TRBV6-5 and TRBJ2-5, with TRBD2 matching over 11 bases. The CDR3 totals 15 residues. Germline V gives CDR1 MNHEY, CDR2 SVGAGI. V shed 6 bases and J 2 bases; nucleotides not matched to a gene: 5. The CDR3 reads CASRASGGPQETQYF. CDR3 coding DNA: TGTGCCAGCAGAGCTAGCGGGGGGCCACAAGAGACCCAGTACTTC.

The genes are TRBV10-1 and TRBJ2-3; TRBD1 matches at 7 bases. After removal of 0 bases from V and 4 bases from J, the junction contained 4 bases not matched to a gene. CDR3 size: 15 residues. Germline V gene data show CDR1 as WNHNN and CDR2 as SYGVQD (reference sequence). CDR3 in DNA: TGCGCCAGCAGTGAGTCGGAGACAGGGCCAGATACGCAGTATTTT. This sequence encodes CASSESETGPDTQYF.

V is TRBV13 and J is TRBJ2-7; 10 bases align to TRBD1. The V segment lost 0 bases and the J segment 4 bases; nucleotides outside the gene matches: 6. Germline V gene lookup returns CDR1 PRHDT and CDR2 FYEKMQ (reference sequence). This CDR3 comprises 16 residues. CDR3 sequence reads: CASSLGAGTGAYEQYF. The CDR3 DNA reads TGTGCCAGCAGCTTAGGCGCCGGGACAGGGGCTTACGAGCAGTACTTC.

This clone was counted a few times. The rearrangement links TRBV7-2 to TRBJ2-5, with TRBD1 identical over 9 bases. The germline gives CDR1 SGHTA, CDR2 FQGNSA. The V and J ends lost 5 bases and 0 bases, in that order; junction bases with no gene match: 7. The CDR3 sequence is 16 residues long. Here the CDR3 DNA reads TGTGCCAGCAGCATTCCGACAGGGGGGTACCAAGAGACCCAGTACTTC. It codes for CASSIPTGGYQETQYF.

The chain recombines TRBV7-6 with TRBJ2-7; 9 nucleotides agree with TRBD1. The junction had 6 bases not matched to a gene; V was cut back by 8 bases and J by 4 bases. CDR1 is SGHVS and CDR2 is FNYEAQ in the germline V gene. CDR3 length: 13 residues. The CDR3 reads CASGQGREYEQYF. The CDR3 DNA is TGTGCCAGCGGACAGGGGCGCGAGTACGAGCAGTACTTC.

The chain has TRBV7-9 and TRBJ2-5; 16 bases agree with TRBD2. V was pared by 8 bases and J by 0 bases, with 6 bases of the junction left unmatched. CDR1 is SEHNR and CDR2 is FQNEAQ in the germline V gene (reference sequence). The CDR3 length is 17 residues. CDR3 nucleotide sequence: TGTGCCAGCTTTGGGACTAGCGGGGGGGCGTACCAAGAGACCCAGTACTTC. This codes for CASFGTSGGAYQETQYF.

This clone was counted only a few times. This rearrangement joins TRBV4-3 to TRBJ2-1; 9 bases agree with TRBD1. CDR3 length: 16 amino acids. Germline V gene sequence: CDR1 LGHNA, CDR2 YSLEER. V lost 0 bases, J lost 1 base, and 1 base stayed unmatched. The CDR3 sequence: CASSQEGQGSYNEQFF. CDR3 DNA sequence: TGCGCCAGCAGCCAAGAAGGACAGGGGTCCTACAATGAGCAGTTCTTC.

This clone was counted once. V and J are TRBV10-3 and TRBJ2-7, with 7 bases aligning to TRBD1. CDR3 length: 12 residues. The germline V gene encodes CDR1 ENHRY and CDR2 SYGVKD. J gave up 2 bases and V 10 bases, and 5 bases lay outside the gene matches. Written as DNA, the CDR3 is TGTGCCACCCATGGACAGGCCTACGAGCAGTACTTC. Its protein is CATHGQAYEQYF.

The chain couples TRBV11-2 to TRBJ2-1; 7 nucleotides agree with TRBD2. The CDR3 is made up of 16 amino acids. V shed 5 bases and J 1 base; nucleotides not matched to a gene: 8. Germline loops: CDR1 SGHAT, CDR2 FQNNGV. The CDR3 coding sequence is TGTGCCAGCAGCCTAACCCAGGGAGGGTCCTACAATGAGCAGTTCTTC. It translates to CASSLTQGGSYNEQFF.

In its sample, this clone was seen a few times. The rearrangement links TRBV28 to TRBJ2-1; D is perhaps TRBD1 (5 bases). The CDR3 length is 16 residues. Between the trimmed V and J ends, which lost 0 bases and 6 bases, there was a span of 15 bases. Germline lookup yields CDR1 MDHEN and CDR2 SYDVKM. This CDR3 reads CASSLWAGRTLNEQFF. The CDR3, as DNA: TGTGCCAGCAGTTTATGGGCTGGACGGACACTCAATGAGCAGTTCTTC.

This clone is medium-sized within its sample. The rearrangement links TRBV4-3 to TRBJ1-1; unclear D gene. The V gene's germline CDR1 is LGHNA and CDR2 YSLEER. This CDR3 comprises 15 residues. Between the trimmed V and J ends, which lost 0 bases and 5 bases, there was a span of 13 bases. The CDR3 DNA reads TGCGCCAGCAGCCAAGATCTTGTCTCGGGAACTGAAGCTTTCTTT. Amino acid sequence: CASSQDLVSGTEAFF.

CDR3 coding DNA: TGTGCCAGCAGCTTATCTAGCGGGGACACAGATACGCAGTATTTT. Translation: CASSLSSGDTDTQYF. The chain employs TRBV7-9 and TRBJ2-3; 9 bases align to TRBD2. The length of the CDR3 is 15 residues. The junction had 2 bases not matched to a gene; V was cut back by 2 bases and J by 2 bases. The germline gives CDR1 SEHNR, CDR2 FQNEAQ (reference sequence).

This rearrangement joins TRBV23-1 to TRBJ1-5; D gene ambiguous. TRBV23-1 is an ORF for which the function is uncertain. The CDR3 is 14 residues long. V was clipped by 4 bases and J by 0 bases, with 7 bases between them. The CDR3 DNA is TGCGCCAGCAGTCCCACCGGTAGCAATCAGCCCCAGCATTTT. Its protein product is CASSPTGSNQPQHF.

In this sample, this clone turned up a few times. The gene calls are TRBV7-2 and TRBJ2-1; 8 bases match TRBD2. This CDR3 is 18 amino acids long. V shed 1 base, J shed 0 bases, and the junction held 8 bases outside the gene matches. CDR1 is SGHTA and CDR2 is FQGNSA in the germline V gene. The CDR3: CASSLDGGGYSSYNEQFF. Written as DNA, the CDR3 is TGTGCCAGCAGCTTAGATGGCGGGGGGTACAGCTCCTACAATGAGCAGTTCTTC.

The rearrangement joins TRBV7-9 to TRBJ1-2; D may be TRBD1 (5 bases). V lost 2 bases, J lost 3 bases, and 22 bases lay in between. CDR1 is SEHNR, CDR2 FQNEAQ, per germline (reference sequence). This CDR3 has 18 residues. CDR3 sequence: CASSLWPPGRQRDYGYTF. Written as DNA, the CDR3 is TGTGCCAGCAGCTTATGGCCCCCCGGGAGACAGCGAGACTATGGCTACACCTTC.

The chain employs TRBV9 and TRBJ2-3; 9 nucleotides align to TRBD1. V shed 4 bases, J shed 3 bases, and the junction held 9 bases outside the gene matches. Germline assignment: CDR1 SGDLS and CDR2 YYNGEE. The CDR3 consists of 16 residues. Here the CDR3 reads CASSPPTGQGTDTQYF. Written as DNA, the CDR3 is TGTGCCAGCAGCCCCCCGACAGGACAGGGGACAGATACGCAGTATTTT.